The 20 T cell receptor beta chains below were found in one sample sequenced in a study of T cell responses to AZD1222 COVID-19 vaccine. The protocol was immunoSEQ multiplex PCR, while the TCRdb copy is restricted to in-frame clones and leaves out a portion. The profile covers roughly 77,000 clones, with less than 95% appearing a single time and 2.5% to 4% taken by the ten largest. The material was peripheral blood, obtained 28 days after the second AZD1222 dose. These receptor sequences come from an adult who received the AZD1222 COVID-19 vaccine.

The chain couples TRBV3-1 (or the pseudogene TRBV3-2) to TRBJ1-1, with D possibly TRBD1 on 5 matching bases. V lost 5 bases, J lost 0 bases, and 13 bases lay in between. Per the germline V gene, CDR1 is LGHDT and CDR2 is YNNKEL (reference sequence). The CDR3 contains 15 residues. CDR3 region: CASSWEGGVNTEAFF. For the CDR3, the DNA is TGTGCCAGCAGCTGGGAGGGAGGGGTGAACACTGAAGCTTTCTTT.

The CDR3 loop reads CASSIGRNYGYTF. The CDR3 DNA is TGTGCCAGCAGCATTGGACGGAACTATGGCTACACCTTC. The chain is built from TRBV13 and TRBJ1-2; no clear D. From germline, CDR1 is PRHDT and CDR2 FYEKMQ (reference sequence). V lost 5 bases to trimming and J lost 2 bases, with 9 bases between them. This CDR3 region has 13 residues.

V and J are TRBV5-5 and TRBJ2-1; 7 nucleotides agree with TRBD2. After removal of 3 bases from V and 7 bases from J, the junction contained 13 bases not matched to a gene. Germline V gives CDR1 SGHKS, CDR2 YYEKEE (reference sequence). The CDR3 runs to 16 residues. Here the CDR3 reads CASSSSSGGPLNEQFF. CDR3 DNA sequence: TGTGCCAGCAGCTCTAGCTCGGGAGGCCCTCTTAATGAGCAGTTCTTC.

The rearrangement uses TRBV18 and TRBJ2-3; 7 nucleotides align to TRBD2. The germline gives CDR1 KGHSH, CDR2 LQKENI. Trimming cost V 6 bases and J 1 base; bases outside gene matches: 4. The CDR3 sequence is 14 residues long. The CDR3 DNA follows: TGTGCCAGCTCCCGGGAGGTGGGCACAGATACGCAGTATTTT. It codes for CASSREVGTDTQYF.

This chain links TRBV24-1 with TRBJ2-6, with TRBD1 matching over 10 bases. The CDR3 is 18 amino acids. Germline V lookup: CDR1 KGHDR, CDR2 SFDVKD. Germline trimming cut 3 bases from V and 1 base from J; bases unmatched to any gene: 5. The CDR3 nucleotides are TGTGCCACCAGTGATGCCCGGACAGGGGGATCTGGGGCCAACGTCCTGACTTTC. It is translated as CATSDARTGGSGANVLTF.

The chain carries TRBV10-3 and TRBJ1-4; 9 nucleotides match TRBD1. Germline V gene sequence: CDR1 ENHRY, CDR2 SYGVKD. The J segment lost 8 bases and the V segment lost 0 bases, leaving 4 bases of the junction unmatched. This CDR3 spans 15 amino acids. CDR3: CAISESPGQGEKLFF. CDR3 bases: TGTGCCATCAGTGAGTCACCGGGACAGGGAGAAAAACTGTTTTTT.

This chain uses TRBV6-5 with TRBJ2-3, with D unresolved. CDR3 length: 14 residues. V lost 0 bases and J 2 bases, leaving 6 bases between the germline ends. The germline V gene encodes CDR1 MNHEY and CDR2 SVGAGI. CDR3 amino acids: CASSYSQLTDTQYF. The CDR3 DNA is TGTGCCAGCAGTTACTCACAGCTCACAGATACGCAGTATTTT.

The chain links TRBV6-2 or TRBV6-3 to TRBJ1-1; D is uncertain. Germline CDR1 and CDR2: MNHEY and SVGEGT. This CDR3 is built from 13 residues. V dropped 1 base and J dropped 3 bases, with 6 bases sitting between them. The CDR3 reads CASSYYRDTEAFF. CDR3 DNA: TGTGCCAGCAGTTACTACCGGGACACTGAAGCTTTCTTT.

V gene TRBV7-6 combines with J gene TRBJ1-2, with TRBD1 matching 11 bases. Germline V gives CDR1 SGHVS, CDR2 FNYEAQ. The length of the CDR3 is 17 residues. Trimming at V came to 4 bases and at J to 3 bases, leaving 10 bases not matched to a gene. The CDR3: CASSSIRDRGAYYGYTF. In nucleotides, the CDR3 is TGTGCCAGCAGCTCAATCCGGGACAGGGGGGCGTACTATGGCTACACCTTC.

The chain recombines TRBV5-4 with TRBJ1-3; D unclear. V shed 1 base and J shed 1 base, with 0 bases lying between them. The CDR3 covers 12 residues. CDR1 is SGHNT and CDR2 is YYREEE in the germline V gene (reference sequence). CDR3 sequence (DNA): TGTGCCAGCAGCTTGTCTGGAAACACCATATATTTT. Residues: CASSLSGNTIYF.

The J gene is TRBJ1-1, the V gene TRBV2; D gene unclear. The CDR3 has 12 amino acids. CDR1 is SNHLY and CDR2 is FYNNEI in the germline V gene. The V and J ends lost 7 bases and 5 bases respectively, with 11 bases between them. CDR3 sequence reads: CASNFGRTEAFF. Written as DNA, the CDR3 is TGTGCCAGCAATTTCGGACGGACTGAAGCTTTCTTT.

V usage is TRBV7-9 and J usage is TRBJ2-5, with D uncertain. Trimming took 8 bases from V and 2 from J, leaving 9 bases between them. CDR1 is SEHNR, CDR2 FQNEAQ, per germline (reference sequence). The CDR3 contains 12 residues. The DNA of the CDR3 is TGTGCCAGCGGGTTAGTACAAGAGACCCAGTACTTC. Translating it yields CASGLVQETQYF.

The CDR3 is CACKPGQLSAPLHF. The CDR3 coding sequence is TGTGCCTGTAAACCGGGACAGCTGTCTGCGCCCCTCCACTTT. The chain couples TRBV30 to TRBJ1-6; TRBD1 matches at 7 bases. Germline V gene data show CDR1 as GTSNPN and CDR2 as SVGIG (reference sequence). The V gene end was trimmed by 6 bases and the J gene end by 13 bases; junction bases not matched to a gene: 15. The CDR3 is 14 amino acids.

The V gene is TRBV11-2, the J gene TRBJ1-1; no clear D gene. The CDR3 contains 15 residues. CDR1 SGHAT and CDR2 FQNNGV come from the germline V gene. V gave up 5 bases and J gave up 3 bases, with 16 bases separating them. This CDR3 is CASSPNPGSYTEAFF. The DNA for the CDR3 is TGTGCCAGCAGCCCCAACCCGGGCTCCTACACTGAAGCTTTCTTT.

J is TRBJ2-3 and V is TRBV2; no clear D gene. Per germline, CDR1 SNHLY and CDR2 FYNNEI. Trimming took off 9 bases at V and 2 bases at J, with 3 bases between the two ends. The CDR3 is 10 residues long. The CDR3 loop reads CARNTDTQYF. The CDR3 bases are TGTGCCAGGAACACAGATACGCAGTATTTT.

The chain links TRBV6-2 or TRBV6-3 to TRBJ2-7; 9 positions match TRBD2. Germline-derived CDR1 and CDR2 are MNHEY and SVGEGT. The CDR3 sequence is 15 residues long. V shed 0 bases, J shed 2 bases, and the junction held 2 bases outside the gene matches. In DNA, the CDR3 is TGTGCCAGCAGTTACTCGGCTAGCGGGACCTACGAGCAGTACTTC. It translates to CASSYSASGTYEQYF.

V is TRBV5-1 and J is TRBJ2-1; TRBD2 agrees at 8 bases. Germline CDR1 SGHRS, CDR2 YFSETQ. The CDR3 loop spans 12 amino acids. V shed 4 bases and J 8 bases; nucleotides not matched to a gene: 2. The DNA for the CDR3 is TGCGCCAGCAGCCAAGCGGGGGATGAGCAGTTCTTC. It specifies CASSQAGDEQFF.

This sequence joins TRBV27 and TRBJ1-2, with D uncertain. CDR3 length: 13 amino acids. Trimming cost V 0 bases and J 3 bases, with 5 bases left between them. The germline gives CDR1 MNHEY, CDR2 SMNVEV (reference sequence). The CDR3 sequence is CASSLSQHYGYTF. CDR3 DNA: TGTGCCAGCAGTTTATCGCAGCACTATGGCTACACCTTC.

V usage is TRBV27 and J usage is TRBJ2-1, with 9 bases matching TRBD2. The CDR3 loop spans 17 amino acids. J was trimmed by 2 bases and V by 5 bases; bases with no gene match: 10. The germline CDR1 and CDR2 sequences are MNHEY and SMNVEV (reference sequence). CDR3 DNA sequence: TGTGCCAGCAGTATCCGACTAGCGGTGTCCCCCTACAATGAGCAGTTCTTC. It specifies CASSIRLAVSPYNEQFF.

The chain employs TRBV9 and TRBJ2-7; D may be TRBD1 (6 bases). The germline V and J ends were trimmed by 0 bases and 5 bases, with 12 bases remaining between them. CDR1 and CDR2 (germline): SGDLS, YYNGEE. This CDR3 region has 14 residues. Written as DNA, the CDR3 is TGTGCCAGCAGCGTAGGGAGTACAGGGAACGAGCAGTACTTC. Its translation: CASSVGSTGNEQYF.